Following are 21 T cell receptor beta chains from one sample sequenced in a study of cytomegalovirus exposure and HLA in healthy donors. The PCR contained 60 Vbeta and 13 Jbeta primers. The protocol was immunoSEQ multiplex PCR, while the TCRdb copy is restricted to in-frame clones and leaves out a portion. The table includes 140,000 or so clones, roughly 85% detected once. The sample taken for sequencing was PBMCs. These receptor sequences come from a male donor in good health and CMV-seronegative.

The chain combines TRBV6-5 with TRBJ2-5; possibly TRBD2 for D (6 bases). The V gene lost 0 bases and the J gene lost 5 bases, with 13 bases spanning the gap. The V gene's germline CDR1 is MNHEY and CDR2 SVGAGI. The CDR3 consists of 15 residues. The CDR3 here is CASSYSWGGAETQYF. For the CDR3, the DNA is TGTGCCAGCAGTTACTCGTGGGGCGGGGCGGAGACCCAGTACTTC.

This chain links TRBV5-6 with TRBJ2-7, with 7 bases identical to TRBD2. The CDR3 runs 12 residues. Trimming at V came to 4 bases and at J to 6 bases, leaving 4 bases not matched to a gene. Germline assignment: CDR1 SGHDT and CDR2 YYEEEE. The CDR3 region has the DNA TGTGCCAGCAGCAACGGACTAGGCGAGCAGTACTTC. Protein sequence: CASSNGLGEQYF.

This chain joins TRBV5-6 and TRBJ1-3; D is undetermined. Germline V lookup: CDR1 SGHDT, CDR2 YYEEEE. CDR3 length: 15 amino acids. Trimming shortened V by 0 bases and J by 0 bases, and 7 bases separated the two germline ends. Here the CDR3 DNA reads TGTGCCAGCAGCTTGGTCGGAGCCTCTGGAAACACCATATATTTT. It codes for CASSLVGASGNTIYF.

J is TRBJ1-5 and V is TRBV19, with D tentatively TRBD1 (5 bases). Germline V gene sequence: CDR1 LNHDA, CDR2 SQIVND (reference sequence). This CDR3 contains 17 residues. With 3 bases removed from V and 9 bases from J, the gap between germline ends came to 24 bases. The CDR3 DNA sequence: TGTGCCAGTAGTATTGAACACCCGGCCCAGGGCCATAGGCCCCAGCATTTT. The encoded protein is CASSIEHPAQGHRPQHF.

V is TRBV4-2 and J is TRBJ1-4; D call uncertain. The germline gives CDR1 LGHNA, CDR2 YNFKEQ. The CDR3 is 16 amino acids. Trimming took 1 base from V and 2 from J, leaving 11 bases between them. The CDR3 DNA is TGTGCCAGCAGCCAAGGCATGAGTGCCACTAATGAAAAACTGTTTTTT. Its translation: CASSQGMSATNEKLFF.

With respect to this clone: Mismatch with germline at one junction end may stem from a read error. Other DNA variants within this sample encode the same CDR3. This chain joins TRBV4-1 and TRBJ2-1; 7 positions match TRBD2. CDR3 size: 15 residues. Germline assignment: CDR1 MGHRA and CDR2 YSYEKL. The DNA for the CDR3 is TGTGCCAGCAGCCAAGGACTAGAGGCCTACAATGAGCAGTTCTTC. Encoded protein: CASSQGLEAYNEQFF.

The chain uses TRBV18 and TRBJ1-4; D is possibly TRBD1 (6 bases). The germline V and J ends were trimmed by 3 bases and 8 bases, with 13 bases remaining between them. CDR1 is KGHSH and CDR2 is LQKENI in the germline V gene. CDR3 length: 14 amino acids. The CDR3 sequence: CASSPVGAKEKLFF. CDR3 coding DNA: TGTGCCAGCTCACCGGTGGGGGCAAAGGAAAAACTGTTTTTT.

The count of this clone is one. The V gene is TRBV6-1, the J gene TRBJ1-3; 9 positions agree with TRBD1. The CDR3 runs 16 residues. The J segment lost 0 bases and the V segment lost 4 bases, leaving 4 bases of the junction unmatched. The germline V gene has CDR1 MNHNS and CDR2 SASEGT. The CDR3 sequence is CASSGGQGHSGNTIYF. CDR3 coding DNA: TGTGCCAGCAGTGGGGGACAGGGACACTCTGGAAACACCATATATTTT.

The chain carries TRBV30 and TRBJ2-7, with 8 bases identical to TRBD1. Germline trimming cut 5 bases from V and 6 bases from J; bases unmatched to any gene: 3. This CDR3 has 11 amino acids. The germline CDR1 and CDR2 sequences are GTSNPN and SVGIG (reference sequence). The CDR3, as DNA: TGTGCCTGGGCACAGGGGGGCGAGCAGTACTTC. It encodes CAWAQGGEQYF.

V is TRBV5-1 and J is TRBJ2-3; TRBD2 matches at 8 bases. Germline V CDR1 and CDR2: SGHRS, YFSETQ. There are 16 residues in the CDR3. V gave up 1 base and J gave up 3 bases; unmatched junction bases: 7. The CDR3 loop reads CASSLRLATKTDTQYF. The CDR3 region has the DNA TGCGCCAGCAGCTTGAGACTAGCGACCAAGACAGATACGCAGTATTTT.

This clone appeared a few times. This rearrangement joins TRBV18 to TRBJ2-7, with 9 bases that match TRBD1. CDR3 length: 15 amino acids. With V trimmed by 6 bases and J by 1 base, 7 bases remained unmatched. Germline assignment: CDR1 KGHSH and CDR2 LQKENI. The CDR3 DNA reads TGTGCCAGCTCGTCTACAGGGGGCAGTTCCTACGAGCAGTACTTC. Translated: CASSSTGGSSYEQYF. Using reference TRBV18 and TRBJ2-7 for the parts outside the CDR3, the full variable domain is NAGVMQNPRHLVRRRGQEARLRCSPMKGHSHVYWYRQLPEEGLKFMVYLQKENIIDESGMPKERFSAEFPKEGPSILRIQQVVRGDSAAYFCASSSTGGSSYEQYFGPGTRLTVT.

The V gene is TRBV27, the J gene TRBJ2-7; tentatively, D is TRBD2 (5 bases). Per the germline V gene, CDR1 is MNHEY and CDR2 is SMNVEV (reference sequence). The CDR3 runs 13 residues. V was clipped by 1 base and J by 4 bases, with 8 bases between them. CDR3 bases: TGTGCCAGCAGTTTATTACGGGGTTACGAGCAGTACTTC. Translation gives CASSLLRGYEQYF.

This clone has a handful of counts. The sample has other DNA sequences that encode this CDR3 too. The chain uses TRBV6-6 and TRBJ1-1; D not certain. V shed 0 bases and J shed 4 bases, with 6 bases lying between them. In germline, CDR1 is MNHNY, CDR2 SVGAGI (reference sequence). This CDR3 has 13 amino acids. The CDR3 DNA reads as TGTGCCAGCAGTTACTCGCCGGGCACTGAAGCTTTCTTT. This translates into CASSYSPGTEAFF.

This clone was recorded a few times. Here the CDR3 reads CASSMTSGRVSTGELFF. CDR3 nucleotide sequence: TGTGCCAGCAGCATGACTAGCGGGAGGGTGAGCACCGGGGAGCTGTTTTTT. The chain carries TRBV9 and TRBJ2-2, with 14 bases aligning to TRBD2. Trimming cost V 4 bases and J 4 bases; bases outside gene matches: 6. There are 17 residues in the CDR3. Germline V gives CDR1 SGDLS, CDR2 YYNGEE.

This clone was seen only once. The rearrangement uses TRBV27 and TRBJ1-5; TRBD1 might be the D (5 bases). The CDR3 length is 16 residues. V was cut by 8 bases and J by 9 bases, with 26 bases left in between. Looked up from germline, CDR1 is MNHEY and CDR2 is SMNVEV (reference sequence). CDR3: CASGGGTDGTQGPQHF. In DNA, the CDR3 is TGTGCCAGCGGGGGGGGGACCGACGGGACTCAAGGGCCCCAGCATTTT.

The chain combines TRBV7-3 with TRBJ2-1; D possibly corresponds to TRBD1 (6 bases). Trimming left V 1 base short and J 6 bases short, with 13 bases between. The CDR3 runs to 15 residues. In germline, CDR1 is SGHTA, CDR2 FQGTGA. The CDR3 nucleotides read TGTGCCAGCAGCTTAATTCCGACAGGCGTCAATGAGCAGTTCTTC. It yields the protein CASSLIPTGVNEQFF. Drawing the rest from reference TRBV7-3 and TRBJ2-1, the complete variable domain is GAGVSQTPSNKVTEKGKYVELRCDPISGHTALYWYRQSLGQGPEFLIYFQGTGAADDSGLPNDRFFAVRPEGSVSTLKIQRTERGDSAVYLCASSLIPTGVNEQFFGPGTRLTVL.

V and J are TRBV5-5 and TRBJ2-1; TRBD2 is a possible D gene (5 bases). Trimming left V 7 bases short and J 0 bases short, with 14 bases between. This CDR3 is built from 15 residues. Germline V gene sequence: CDR1 SGHKS, CDR2 YYEKEE (reference sequence). CDR3 DNA sequence: TGTGCCAGCCACGGGAAGCGGATCTCCTACAATGAGCAGTTCTTC. Translated: CASHGKRISYNEQFF.

The rearrangement uses TRBV6-5 and TRBJ1-1, with D perhaps matching TRBD1 (6 bases). The CDR3 runs to 12 residues. Trimming left V 9 bases short and J 7 bases short, with 15 bases between. From germline, CDR1 is MNHEY and CDR2 SVGAGI. The CDR3 DNA sequence: TGTGCCAGGGGACACCGGGATAGTGAAGCTTTCTTT. The encoded protein is CARGHRDSEAFF.

The J gene is TRBJ2-2, the V gene TRBV5-1, with 10 positions matching TRBD2. From germline, CDR1 is SGHRS and CDR2 YFSETQ. There are 19 residues in the CDR3. The ends lost 4 bases at V and 3 bases at J; junction bases unmatched: 15. CDR3 region: CASSVSAGGPGYDTGELFF. The DNA for the CDR3 is TGCGCCAGCAGCGTTTCAGCGGGAGGGCCAGGGTACGACACCGGGGAGCTGTTTTTT. Based on the CDR3 plus reference TRBV5-1 and TRBJ2-2, the full variable domain is KAGVTQTPRYLIKTRGQQVTLSCSPISGHRSVSWYQQTPGQGLQFLFEYFSETQRNKGNFPGRFSGRQFSNSRSEMNVSTLELGDSALYLCASSVSAGGPGYDTGELFFGEGSRLTVL.

The rearrangement uses TRBV11-1 and TRBJ2-7, with 10 bases lining up with TRBD2. The ends lost 3 bases at V and 7 bases at J; junction bases unmatched: 6. CDR3 length: 14 residues. CDR1 and CDR2 from the germline V gene are SGHAT and FQDESV (reference sequence). CDR3 coding DNA: TGTGCCAGCAGCTTTCTAGCGGGAGTAGATGAGCAGTACTTC. Translation: CASSFLAGVDEQYF.

A remark on this clone: This sample also contains other DNA sequences that code for the same CDR3. CDR3 bases: TGTGCCATCAGTGAGGCCAGGGTATCCGAGCAGTACTTC. It translates to CAISEARVSEQYF. The J gene is TRBJ2-7, the V gene TRBV10-3, with a tentative D call TRBD1 (5 bases). The CDR3 has 13 amino acids. V gave up 2 bases and J gave up 6 bases, with 11 bases separating them. Germline V CDR1 and CDR2: ENHRY, SYGVKD.